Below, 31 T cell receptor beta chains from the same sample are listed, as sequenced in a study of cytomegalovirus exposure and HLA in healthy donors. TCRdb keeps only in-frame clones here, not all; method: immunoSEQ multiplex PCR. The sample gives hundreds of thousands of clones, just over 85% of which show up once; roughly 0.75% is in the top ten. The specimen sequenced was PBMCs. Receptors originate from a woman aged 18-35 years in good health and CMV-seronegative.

CDR3 sequence reads: CASSGSGTGTSKQNEQFF. CDR3 DNA: TGTGCCAGCAGTGGATCAGGGACCGGGACTAGCAAACAAAATGAGCAGTTCTTC. The chain joins TRBV6-1 to TRBJ2-1; TRBD2 matches at 9 bases. After removal of 4 bases from V and 7 bases from J, the junction contained 17 bases not matched to a gene. Germline CDR1 is MNHNS and CDR2 is SASEGT. This CDR3 contains 18 residues.

Here the CDR3 DNA reads TGTGCCAGCAGCAGTGAGCGGGAGATGGATAAGGGCTCCTACAATGAGCAGTTCTTC. Its protein product is CASSSEREMDKGSYNEQFF. This chain links TRBV28 with TRBJ2-1; 8 bases line up with TRBD2. CDR3 length: 19 residues. V lost 6 bases and J lost 0; bases outside the gene matches: 16. Germline assignment: CDR1 MDHEN and CDR2 SYDVKM.

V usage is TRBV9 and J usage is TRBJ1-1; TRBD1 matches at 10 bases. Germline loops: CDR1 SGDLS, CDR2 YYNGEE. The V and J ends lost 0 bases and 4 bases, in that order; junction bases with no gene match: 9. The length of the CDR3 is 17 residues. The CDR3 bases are TGTGCCAGCAGCGTAGAGGGACAGGGGTTGGTGGGCACTGAAGCTTTCTTT. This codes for CASSVEGQGLVGTEAFF. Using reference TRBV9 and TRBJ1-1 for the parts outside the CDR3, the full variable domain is DSGVTQTPKHLITATGQRVTLRCSPRSGDLSVYWYQQSLDQGLQFLIQYYNGEERAKGNILERFSAQQFPDLHSELNLSSLELGDSALYFCASSVEGQGLVGTEAFFGQGTRLTVV.

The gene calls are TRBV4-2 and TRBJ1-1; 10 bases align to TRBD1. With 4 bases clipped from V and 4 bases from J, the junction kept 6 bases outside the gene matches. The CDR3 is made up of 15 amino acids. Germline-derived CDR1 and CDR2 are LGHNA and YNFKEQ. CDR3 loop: CASSRTGTGVTEAFF. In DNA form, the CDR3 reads TGTGCCAGCAGCCGCACCGGGACAGGGGTCACTGAAGCTTTCTTT.

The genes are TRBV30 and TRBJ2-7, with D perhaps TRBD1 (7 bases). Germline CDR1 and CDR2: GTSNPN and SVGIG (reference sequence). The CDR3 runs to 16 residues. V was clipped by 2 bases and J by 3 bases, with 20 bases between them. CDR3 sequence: CAWSTGDGGDLYEQYF. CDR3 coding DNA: TGTGCCTGGAGTACAGGGGACGGCGGGGATCTCTACGAGCAGTACTTC.

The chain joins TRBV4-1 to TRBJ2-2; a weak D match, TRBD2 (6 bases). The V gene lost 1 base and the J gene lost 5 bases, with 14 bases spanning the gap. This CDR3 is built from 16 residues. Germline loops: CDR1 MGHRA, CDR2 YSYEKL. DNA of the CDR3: TGCGCCAGCAGCCAAGCCGGGGGACTTAAGACCGGGGAGCTGTTTTTT. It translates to CASSQAGGLKTGELFF.

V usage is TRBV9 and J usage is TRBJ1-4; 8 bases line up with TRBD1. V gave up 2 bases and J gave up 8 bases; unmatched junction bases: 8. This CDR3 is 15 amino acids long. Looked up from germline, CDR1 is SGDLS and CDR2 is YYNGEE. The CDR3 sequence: CASSVEGTGGEKLFF. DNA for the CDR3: TGTGCCAGCAGCGTTGAGGGGACAGGCGGCGAAAAACTGTTTTTT.

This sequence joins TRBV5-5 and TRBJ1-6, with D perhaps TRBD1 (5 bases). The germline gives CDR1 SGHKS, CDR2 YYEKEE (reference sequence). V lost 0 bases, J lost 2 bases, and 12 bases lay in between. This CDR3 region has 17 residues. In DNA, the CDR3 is TGTGCCAGCAGCTTGGGATCAGGGAATCCCTATAATTCACCCCTCCACTTT. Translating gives CASSLGSGNPYNSPLHF.

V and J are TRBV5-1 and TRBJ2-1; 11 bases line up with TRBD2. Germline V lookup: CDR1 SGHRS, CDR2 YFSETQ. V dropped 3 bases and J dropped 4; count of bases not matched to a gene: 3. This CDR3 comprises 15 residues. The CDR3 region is CASSSTSGSYNEQFF. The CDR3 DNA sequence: TGCGCCAGCAGCTCAACTAGCGGGAGTTACAATGAGCAGTTCTTC.

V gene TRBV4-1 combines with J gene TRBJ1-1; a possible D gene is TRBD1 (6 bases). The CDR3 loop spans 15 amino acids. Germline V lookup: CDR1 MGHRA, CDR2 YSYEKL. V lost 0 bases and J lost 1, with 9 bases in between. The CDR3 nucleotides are TGCGCCAGCAGCCAAGATGGACAGCCGAACACTGAAGCTTTCTTT. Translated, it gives CASSQDGQPNTEAFF.

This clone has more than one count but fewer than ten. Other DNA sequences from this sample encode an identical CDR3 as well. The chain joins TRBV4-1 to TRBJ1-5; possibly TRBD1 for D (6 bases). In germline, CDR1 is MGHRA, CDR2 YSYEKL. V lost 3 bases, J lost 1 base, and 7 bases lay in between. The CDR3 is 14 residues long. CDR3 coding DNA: TGCGCCAGCAGCCACGGACAGAGCAATCAGCCCCAGCATTTT. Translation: CASSHGQSNQPQHF.

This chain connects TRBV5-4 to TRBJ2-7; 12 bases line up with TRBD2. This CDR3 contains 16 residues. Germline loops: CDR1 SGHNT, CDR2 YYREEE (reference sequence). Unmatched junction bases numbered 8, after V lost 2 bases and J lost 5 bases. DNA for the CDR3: TGTGCCAGCAGCTTCGGACTAGCGGGAACCATCGACGAGCAGTACTTC. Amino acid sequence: CASSFGLAGTIDEQYF.

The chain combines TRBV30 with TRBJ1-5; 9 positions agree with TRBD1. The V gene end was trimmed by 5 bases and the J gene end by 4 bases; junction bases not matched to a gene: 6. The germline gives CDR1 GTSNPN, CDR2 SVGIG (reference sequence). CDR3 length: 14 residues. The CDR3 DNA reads TGTGCCTGGGCTACAGGGGGCCTTAATCAGCCCCAGCATTTT. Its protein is CAWATGGLNQPQHF.

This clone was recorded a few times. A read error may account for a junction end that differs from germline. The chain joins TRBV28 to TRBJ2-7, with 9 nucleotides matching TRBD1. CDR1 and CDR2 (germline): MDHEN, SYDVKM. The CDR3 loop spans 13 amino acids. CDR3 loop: CASREGGQGWTDF. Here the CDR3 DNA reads TGTGCCAGCAGAGAAGGGGGACAGGGATGGACCGACTTC.

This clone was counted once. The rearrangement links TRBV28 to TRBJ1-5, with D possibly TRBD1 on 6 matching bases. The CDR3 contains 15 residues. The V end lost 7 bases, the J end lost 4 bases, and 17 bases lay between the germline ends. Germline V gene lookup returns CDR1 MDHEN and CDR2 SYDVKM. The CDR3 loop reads CASTPRGRGNQPQHF. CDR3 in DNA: TGTGCCAGCACCCCGCGGGGGCGAGGGAATCAGCCCCAGCATTTT.

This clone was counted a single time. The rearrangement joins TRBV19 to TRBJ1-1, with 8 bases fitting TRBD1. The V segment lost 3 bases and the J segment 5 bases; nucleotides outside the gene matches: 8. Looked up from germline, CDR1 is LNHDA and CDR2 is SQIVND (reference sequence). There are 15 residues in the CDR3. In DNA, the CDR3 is TGTGCCAGTAGTATTCCCCAGGGGGCGCGAACTGAAGCTTTCTTT. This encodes CASSIPQGARTEAFF.

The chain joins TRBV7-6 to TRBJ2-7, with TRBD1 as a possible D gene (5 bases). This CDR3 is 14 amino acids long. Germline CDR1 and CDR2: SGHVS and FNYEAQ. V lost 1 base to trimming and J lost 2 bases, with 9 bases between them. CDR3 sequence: CASSLDKGTYEQYF. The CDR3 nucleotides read TGTGCCAGCAGCTTAGACAAGGGGACCTACGAGCAGTACTTC.

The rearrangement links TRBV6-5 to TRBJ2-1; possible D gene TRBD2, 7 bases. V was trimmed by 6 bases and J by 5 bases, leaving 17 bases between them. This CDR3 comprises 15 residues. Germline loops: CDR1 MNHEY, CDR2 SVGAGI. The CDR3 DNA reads TGTGCCAGCAGCCAAGGGCGGGGGCCCCACAATGAGCAGTTCTTC. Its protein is CASSQGRGPHNEQFF.

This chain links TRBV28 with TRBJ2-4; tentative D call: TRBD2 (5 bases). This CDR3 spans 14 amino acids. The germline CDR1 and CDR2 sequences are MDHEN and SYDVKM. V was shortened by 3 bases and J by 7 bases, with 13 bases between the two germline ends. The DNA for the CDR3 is TGTGCCAGCAGTTTGTGGACTCGAGGGAACATTCAGTACTTC. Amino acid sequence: CASSLWTRGNIQYF.

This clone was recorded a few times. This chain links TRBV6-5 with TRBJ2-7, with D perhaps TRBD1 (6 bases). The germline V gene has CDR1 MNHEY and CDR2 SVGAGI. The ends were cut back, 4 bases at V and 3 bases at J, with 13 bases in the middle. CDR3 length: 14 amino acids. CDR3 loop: CASSSQGMSYEQYF. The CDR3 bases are TGTGCCAGCAGTTCACAGGGTATGAGCTACGAGCAGTACTTC.

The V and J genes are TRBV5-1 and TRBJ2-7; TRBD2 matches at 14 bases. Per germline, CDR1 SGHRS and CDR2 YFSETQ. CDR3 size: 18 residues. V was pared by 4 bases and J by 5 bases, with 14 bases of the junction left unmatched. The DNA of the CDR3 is TGCGCCAGCAGCCTTGGCGCGACTAGCGGGAGGGCCAGGAACGAGCAGTACTTC. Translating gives CASSLGATSGRARNEQYF. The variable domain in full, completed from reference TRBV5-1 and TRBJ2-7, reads KAGVTQTPRYLIKTRGQQVTLSCSPISGHRSVSWYQQTPGQGLQFLFEYFSETQRNKGNFPGRFSGRQFSNSRSEMNVSTLELGDSALYLCASSLGATSGRARNEQYFGPGTRLTVT.

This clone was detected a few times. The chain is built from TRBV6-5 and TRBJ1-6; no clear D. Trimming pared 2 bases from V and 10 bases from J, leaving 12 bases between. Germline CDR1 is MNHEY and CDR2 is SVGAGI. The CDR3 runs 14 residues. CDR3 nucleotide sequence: TGTGCCAGCAGTTACCCCCCTCTCGGGTCACCCCTCCACTTT. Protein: CASSYPPLGSPLHF.

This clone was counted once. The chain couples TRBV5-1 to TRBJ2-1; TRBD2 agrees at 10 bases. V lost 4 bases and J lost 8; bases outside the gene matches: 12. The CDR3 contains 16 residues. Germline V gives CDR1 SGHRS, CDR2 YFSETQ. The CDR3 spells CASSPEVAGGRDEQFF. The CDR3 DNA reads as TGCGCCAGCAGCCCAGAGGTAGCGGGAGGCCGGGATGAGCAGTTCTTC.

CDR3 loop: CASSLDSSYNSPLHF. CDR3 nucleotides: TGTGCCAGCAGCTTGGACAGCTCCTATAATTCACCCCTCCACTTT. The gene calls are TRBV11-3 and TRBJ1-6, with D possibly being TRBD1 (6 bases). Germline lookup yields CDR1 SGHNT and CDR2 YENEEA. The CDR3 has 15 amino acids. With 3 bases removed from V and 0 bases from J, the gap between germline ends came to 6 bases.

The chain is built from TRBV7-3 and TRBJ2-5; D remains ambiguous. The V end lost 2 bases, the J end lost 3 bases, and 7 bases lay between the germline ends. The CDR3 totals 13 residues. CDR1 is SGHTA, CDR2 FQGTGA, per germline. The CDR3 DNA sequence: TGTGCCAGCAGCTTATCTGAGGAAGAGACCCAGTACTTC. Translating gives CASSLSEEETQYF.

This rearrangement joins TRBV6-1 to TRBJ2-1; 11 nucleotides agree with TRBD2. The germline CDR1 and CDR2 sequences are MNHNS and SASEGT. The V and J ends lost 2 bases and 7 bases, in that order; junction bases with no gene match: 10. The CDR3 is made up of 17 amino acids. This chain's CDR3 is CASSETVLAGGRNEQFF. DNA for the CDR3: TGTGCCAGCAGTGAAACTGTTCTAGCGGGAGGACGAAATGAGCAGTTCTTC.

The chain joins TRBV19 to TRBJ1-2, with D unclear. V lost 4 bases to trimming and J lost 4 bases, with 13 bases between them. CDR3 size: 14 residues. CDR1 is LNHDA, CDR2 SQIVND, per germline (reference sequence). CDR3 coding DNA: TGTGCCAGTAGTAACCGGGAAAAGGTCTATGGCTACACCTTC. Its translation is CASSNREKVYGYTF. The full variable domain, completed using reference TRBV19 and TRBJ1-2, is DGGITQSPKYLFRKEGQNVTLSCEQNLNHDAMYWYRQDPGQGLRLIYYSQIVNDFQKGDIAEGYSVSREKKESFPLTVTSAQKNPTAFYLCASSNREKVYGYTFGSGTRLTVV.

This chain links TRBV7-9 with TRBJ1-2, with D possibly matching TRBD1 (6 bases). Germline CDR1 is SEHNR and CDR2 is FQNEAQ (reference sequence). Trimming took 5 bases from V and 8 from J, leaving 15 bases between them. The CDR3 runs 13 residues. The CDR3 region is CASSQDQTGGYTF. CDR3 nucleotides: TGTGCCAGCAGCCAGGATCAGACAGGCGGCTACACCTTC.

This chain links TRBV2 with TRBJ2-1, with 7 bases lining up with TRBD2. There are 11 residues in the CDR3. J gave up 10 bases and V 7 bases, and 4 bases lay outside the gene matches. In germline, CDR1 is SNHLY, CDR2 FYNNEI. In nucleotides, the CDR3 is TGTGCCAGCACCCCCGGGAGGGAGCAGTTCTTC. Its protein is CASTPGREQFF.

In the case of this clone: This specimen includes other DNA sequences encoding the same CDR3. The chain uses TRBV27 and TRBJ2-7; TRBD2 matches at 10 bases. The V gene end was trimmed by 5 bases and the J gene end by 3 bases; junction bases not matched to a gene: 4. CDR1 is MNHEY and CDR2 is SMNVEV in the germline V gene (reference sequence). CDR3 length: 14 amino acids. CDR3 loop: CASSLSSGGYEQYF. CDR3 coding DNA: TGTGCCAGCAGTCTCTCTAGCGGGGGCTACGAGCAGTACTTC.

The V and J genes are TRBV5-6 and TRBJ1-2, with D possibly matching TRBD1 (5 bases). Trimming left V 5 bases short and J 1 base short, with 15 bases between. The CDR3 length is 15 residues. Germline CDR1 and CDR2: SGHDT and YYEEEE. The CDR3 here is CASRYIQGNNYGYTF. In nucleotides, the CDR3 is TGTGCCAGCAGATACATTCAGGGAAATAACTATGGCTACACCTTC.